This T cell receptor (beta chain) was identified in a study of patients and donors after allogeneic stem cell transplantation. The CDR3 is 15 residues long. Germline trimming cut 7 bases from V and 5 bases from J; bases unmatched to any gene: 10. Germline values: CDR1 DFQATT, CDR2 SNEGSKA (reference sequence). TCRdb analysed the RT-PCR reads with MiXCR anew, one entry per CDR3 protein. This table has about 960,000 distinct CDR3 sequences, roughly 17% appearing once. This clonotype has a handful of counts. The sequenced sample was blood, either unsorted or a sorted T cell fraction (not recorded which). This rearrangement joins TRBV20-1 to TRBJ2-5, with TRBD2 identical over 13 bases. This receptor was taken from a human donor who was either an allogeneic HSCT recipient or a stem cell or donor lymphocyte infusion donor (not recorded which). It is not recorded whose cells these are; they may come from a transplant donor. CDR3 in amino acids: CSVPTSGRRGETQYF. CDR3 sequence (DNA): TGCAGTGTCCCGACTAGCGGGAGGCGGGGTGAGACCCAGTACTTC.